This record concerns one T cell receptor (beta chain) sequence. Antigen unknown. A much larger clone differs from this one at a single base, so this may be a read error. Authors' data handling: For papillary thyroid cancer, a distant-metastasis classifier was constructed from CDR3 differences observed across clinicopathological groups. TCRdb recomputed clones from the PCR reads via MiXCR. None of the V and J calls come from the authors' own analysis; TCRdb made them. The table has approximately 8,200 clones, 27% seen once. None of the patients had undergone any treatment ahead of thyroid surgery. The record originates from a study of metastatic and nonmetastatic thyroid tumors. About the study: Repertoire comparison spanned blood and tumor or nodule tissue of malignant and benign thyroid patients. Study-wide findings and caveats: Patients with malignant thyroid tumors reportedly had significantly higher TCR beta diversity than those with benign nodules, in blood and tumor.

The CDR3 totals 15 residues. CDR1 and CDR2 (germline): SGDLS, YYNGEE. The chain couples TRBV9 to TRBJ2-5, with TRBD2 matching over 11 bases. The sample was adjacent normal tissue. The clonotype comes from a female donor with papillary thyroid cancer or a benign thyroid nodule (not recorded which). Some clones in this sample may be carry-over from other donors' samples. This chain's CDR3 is CASGVTSGEQETQYF. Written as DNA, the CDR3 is TGTGCCAGCGGCGTGACTAGCGGGGAACAAGAGACCCAGTACTTC.